The rows below give T cell receptor beta chains drawn from one sample of a study of blood T cell repertoires in COVID-19. Assay used: immunoSEQ multiplex PCR; TCRdb lists only in-frame clones, some missing. The table shows hundreds of thousands of clones, with around 89% occurring only once. Sample: PBMCs or T cells enriched from blood (not recorded which). Receptors were obtained from a man aged 18 to 35 who had recovered from COVID-19. CDR3s include the opening cysteine and the closing phenylalanine or tryptophan. A D gene is named only where the DNA matches it firmly. Clone size is not always given. Where it is, it says once, few, many or a class for expanded clones.

clone size: NA
J gene: TRBJ1-5
V gene: TRBV4-3
D gene: NA
CDR3 DNA: TGCGCCAGCAGCCAAGAGGGACATAGCAATCAGCCCCAGCATTTT
CDR3 protein: CASSQEGHSNQPQHF

clone size: once
J gene: TRBJ2-7
V gene: TRBV4-3
D gene: TRBD2
CDR3 DNA: TGCGCCAGCAGCCAAGGGCTAGCGGGAGGTTCCTACGAGCAGTACTTC
CDR3 protein: CASSQGLAGGSYEQYF

clone size: NA
J gene: TRBJ2-7
V gene: TRBV3-1/TRBV3-2
D gene: TRBD2
CDR3 DNA: TGTGCCAGCAGCCGAAGCGGGGGGACCTACGAGCAGTACTTC
CDR3 protein: CASSRSGGTYEQYF

clone size: NA
J gene: TRBJ1-1
V gene: TRBV10-3
D gene: TRBD1
CDR3 DNA: TGTGCCATCAGGTATCGACAGGGTGAGAACACTGAAGCTTTCTTT
CDR3 protein: CAIRYRQGENTEAFF

clone size: NA
J gene: TRBJ2-2
V gene: TRBV5-1
D gene: TRBD2
CDR3 DNA: TGCGCCAGCAGCTTGTCATCTGGCGGGAGGCGGGGGTTCACCGGGGAGCTGTTTTTT
CDR3 protein: CASSLSSGGRRGFTGELFF

clone size: NA
J gene: TRBJ1-2
V gene: TRBV4-2
D gene: TRBD1
CDR3 DNA: TGTGCCAGCAGCCAAGGGACAGGGCCCTATGGCTACACCTTC
CDR3 protein: CASSQGTGPYGYTF

clone size: few
J gene: TRBJ2-3
V gene: TRBV7-3
D gene: TRBD1
CDR3 DNA: TGTGCCAGCAGCTCCGGACAGGCTAGCACAGATACGCAGTATTTT
CDR3 protein: CASSSGQASTDTQYF

clone size: few
J gene: TRBJ1-3
V gene: TRBV29-1
D gene: NA
CDR3 DNA: TGCAGCGTTGAAGAGGCCAGCTCTGGAAACACCATATATTTT
CDR3 protein: CSVEEASSGNTIYF

clone size: NA
J gene: TRBJ2-3
V gene: TRBV28
D gene: TRBD1
CDR3 DNA: TGTGCCAGCAGTCCTTGGGACAGGGATCTAGATACGCAGTATTTT
CDR3 protein: CASSPWDRDLDTQYF

clone size: NA
J gene: TRBJ2-5
V gene: TRBV5-1
D gene: NA
CDR3 DNA: TGCGCCAGCAGCCTATACCAAGAGACCCAGTACTTC
CDR3 protein: CASSLYQETQYF

clone size: NA
J gene: TRBJ1-2
V gene: TRBV4-1
D gene: NA
CDR3 DNA: TGCGCCAGCAGCCAAATCCCAGGGGCCGGTGGCTACACCTTC
CDR3 protein: CASSQIPGAGGYTF

clone size: NA
J gene: TRBJ2-7
V gene: TRBV6-5
D gene: NA
CDR3 DNA: TGTGCCAGCAGTTATGGGGGGACCAGACAGTACGAGCAGTACTTC
CDR3 protein: CASSYGGTRQYEQYF

clone size: NA
J gene: TRBJ2-3
V gene: TRBV28
D gene: TRBD2
CDR3 DNA: TGTGCGTTAGCGGGAACTACAGATACGCAGTATTTT
CDR3 protein: CALAGTTDTQYF

clone size: NA
J gene: TRBJ2-5
V gene: TRBV5-1
D gene: NA
CDR3 DNA: TGCGCCAGCAGCTTGGGCCCTACAGCAAAAGAGACCCAGTACTTC
CDR3 protein: CASSLGPTAKETQYF

clone size: once
J gene: TRBJ1-1
V gene: TRBV7-2
D gene: NA
CDR3 DNA: TGTGCCAGCAGCGTCGACAGGAACACTGAAGCTTTCTTT
CDR3 protein: CASSVDRNTEAFF

clone size: NA
J gene: TRBJ2-3
V gene: TRBV19
D gene: TRBD2
CDR3 DNA: TGTGCCAGTAGCACGCGACTAGCGGGAGGATCAGATACGCAGTATTTT
CDR3 protein: CASSTRLAGGSDTQYF

clone size: NA
J gene: TRBJ2-1
V gene: TRBV11-3
D gene: TRBD1
CDR3 DNA: TGTGCCAGCAGCCGGACAGGGCGTGAGCAGTTCTTC
CDR3 protein: CASSRTGREQFF

clone size: NA
J gene: TRBJ2-3
V gene: TRBV15
D gene: NA
CDR3 DNA: TGTGCCACCAGCAGAGACGCAGGGCCGCAGTATTTT
CDR3 protein: CATSRDAGPQYF

clone size: NA
J gene: TRBJ2-7
V gene: TRBV13
D gene: NA
CDR3 DNA: TGTGCCAGCAGGGGCTCAGTGTCAGACTACGAGCAGTACTTC
CDR3 protein: CASRGSVSDYEQYF

clone size: NA
J gene: TRBJ2-1
V gene: TRBV9
D gene: TRBD2
CDR3 DNA: TGTGCCAGCAGCGTAGAGGCTAGCGGGAGATACTTAAATGAGCAGTTCTTC
CDR3 protein: CASSVEASGRYLNEQFF

clone size: NA
J gene: TRBJ1-6
V gene: TRBV5-1
D gene: TRBD1
CDR3 DNA: TGCGCCAGCAGCCCAAGACCTGACAGGGATAATTCACCCCTCCACTTT
CDR3 protein: CASSPRPDRDNSPLHF

clone size: NA
J gene: TRBJ1-4
V gene: TRBV6-1
D gene: NA
CDR3 DNA: TGTGCCAGCAGTGAAACGGTTAATGAAAAACTGTTTTTT
CDR3 protein: CASSETVNEKLFF

clone size: NA
J gene: TRBJ2-5
V gene: TRBV7-8
D gene: TRBD2
CDR3 DNA: TGTGCCAGCAGCTCGGGACTAGGACGGGAGACCCAGTACTTC
CDR3 protein: CASSSGLGRETQYF

clone size: NA
J gene: TRBJ2-1
V gene: TRBV11-2
D gene: NA
CDR3 DNA: TGTGCCAGCAGCGCAATATCTAACCCGCAGTTCTTC
CDR3 protein: CASSAISNPQFF

clone size: NA
J gene: TRBJ2-2
V gene: TRBV24-1
D gene: NA
CDR3 DNA: TGTGCCACCAGTGATTTGCGGACGGGAGGGGAGCTGTTTTTT
CDR3 protein: CATSDLRTGGELFF

clone size: NA
J gene: TRBJ2-7
V gene: TRBV7-2
D gene: NA
CDR3 DNA: TGTGCCAGCAGCTCAGGACAAGGAGTCTACGAGCAGTACTTC
CDR3 protein: CASSSGQGVYEQYF

clone size: once
J gene: TRBJ1-2
V gene: TRBV20-1
D gene: NA
CDR3 DNA: TGCAGTGGTGGGGGGAATAGTGGCTACACCTTC
CDR3 protein: CSGGGNSGYTF

clone size: few
J gene: TRBJ2-2
V gene: TRBV28
D gene: TRBD2
CDR3 DNA: TGTGCCAGCAGTTTTGCGGGAGGGAACACCGGGGAGCTGTTTTTT
CDR3 protein: CASSFAGGNTGELFF

clone size: NA
J gene: TRBJ2-1
V gene: TRBV11-2
D gene: TRBD2
CDR3 DNA: TGTGCCAGCAGCTGGACAGGCCACTTAGCGGGAGATCAGTTCTTC
CDR3 protein: CASSWTGHLAGDQFF

clone size: NA
J gene: TRBJ2-5
V gene: TRBV27
D gene: NA
CDR3 DNA: TGTGCCAGCAGTTTTCGGGGTGGCGATCCGGGGGCCCAGTACTTC
CDR3 protein: CASSFRGGDPGAQYF

clone size: NA
J gene: TRBJ2-1
V gene: TRBV6-7
D gene: NA
CDR3 DNA: TGTGCCAGCAGCGCCGTATGTAGTGAGCAGTTCTTC
CDR3 protein: CASSAVCSEQFF

clone size: NA
J gene: TRBJ2-1
V gene: TRBV4-3
D gene: TRBD2
CDR3 DNA: TGCGCCAGCAGCCAAGATTGGGTAGCGGGAGGGAGCTCCTACAATGAGCAGTTCTTC
CDR3 protein: CASSQDWVAGGSSYNEQFF

clone size: NA
J gene: TRBJ2-7
V gene: TRBV18
D gene: TRBD1
CDR3 DNA: TGTGCCAGCTCACCTTCCCAGGACAGGTCCGGGTTTATGTTC
CDR3 protein: CASSPSQDRSGFMF

clone size: NA
J gene: TRBJ1-1
V gene: TRBV12-5
D gene: NA
CDR3 DNA: TGTGCTAGTGGTTTGGCCACAGGGAGCAACACTGAAGCTTTCTTT
CDR3 protein: CASGLATGSNTEAFF

clone size: NA
J gene: TRBJ1-2
V gene: TRBV5-1
D gene: NA
CDR3 DNA: TGCGCCAGCAGCTTCAGAGGGAATCTACATGGCTACACCTTC
CDR3 protein: CASSFRGNLHGYTF

clone size: NA
J gene: TRBJ1-5
V gene: TRBV3-1/TRBV3-2
D gene: NA
CDR3 DNA: TGTGCCAGCAGCCAAGGGAGACAGAACAATCAGCCCCAGCATTTT
CDR3 protein: CASSQGRQNNQPQHF

clone size: NA
J gene: TRBJ1-2
V gene: TRBV9
D gene: TRBD1
CDR3 DNA: TGTGCCAGCAGCCACGGACAGGGATGGCCTTCAAGGGATGGCTACACCTTC
CDR3 protein: CASSHGQGWPSRDGYTF

clone size: NA
J gene: TRBJ2-3
V gene: TRBV24-1
D gene: TRBD2
CDR3 DNA: TGTGCCACCAGTGATACTAGCGGGACTGGAGCAGATACGCAGTATTTT
CDR3 protein: CATSDTSGTGADTQYF

clone size: once
J gene: TRBJ2-6
V gene: TRBV7-2
D gene: TRBD1
CDR3 DNA: TGTGCCAGCAGCTCCAGGGGGTATGGGGCCAACGTCCTGACTTTC
CDR3 protein: CASSSRGYGANVLTF

clone size: NA
J gene: TRBJ2-5
V gene: TRBV18
D gene: NA
CDR3 DNA: TGTGCCAGCTCACCACCTCTGGAGACCCAGTACTTC
CDR3 protein: CASSPPLETQYF

clone size: NA
J gene: TRBJ2-6
V gene: TRBV6-5
D gene: NA
CDR3 DNA: TGTGCCAGCAGTTCGAGCTCTGGGGCCAACGTCCTGACTTTC
CDR3 protein: CASSSSSGANVLTF

clone size: NA
J gene: TRBJ2-1
V gene: TRBV25-1
D gene: TRBD2
CDR3 DNA: TGTGCCATCGACTCAGGACTAGCGGGGGCCTACAATGAGCAGTTCTTC
CDR3 protein: CAIDSGLAGAYNEQFF

clone size: NA
J gene: TRBJ2-7
V gene: TRBV6-5
D gene: TRBD1
CDR3 DNA: TGTGCCAGCAGGTCAACAGGGGGTGGAACCTACGAGCAGTACTTC
CDR3 protein: CASRSTGGGTYEQYF

clone size: NA
J gene: TRBJ1-5
V gene: TRBV3-1/TRBV3-2
D gene: NA
CDR3 DNA: TGTGCCAGCAGCCAAGACAGGCCCTTTAGCAATCAGCCCCAGCATTTT
CDR3 protein: CASSQDRPFSNQPQHF

clone size: NA
J gene: TRBJ2-7
V gene: TRBV27
D gene: TRBD1
CDR3 DNA: TGTGCCACTAAGCCCTGGGGACAGGGCTACGAGCAGTACTTC
CDR3 protein: CATKPWGQGYEQYF

clone size: NA
J gene: TRBJ2-7
V gene: TRBV6-2/TRBV6-3
D gene: NA
CDR3 DNA: TGTGCCAGCAGTTGGCAGTGGAGCTCCTACGAGCAGTACTTC
CDR3 protein: CASSWQWSSYEQYF

clone size: NA
J gene: TRBJ2-5
V gene: TRBV28
D gene: NA
CDR3 DNA: TGTGCCAGCAGTTTAGTCTCGTTATCAGAGACCCAGTACTTC
CDR3 protein: CASSLVSLSETQYF

clone size: NA
J gene: TRBJ2-5
V gene: TRBV11-2
D gene: TRBD2
CDR3 DNA: TGTGCCAGCAGCTGGGGGGGTAGGGAGACCCAGTACTTC
CDR3 protein: CASSWGGRETQYF

clone size: NA
J gene: TRBJ2-1
V gene: TRBV7-2
D gene: NA
CDR3 DNA: TGTGCCAGCAGCGGAGGTGTCGGGAGAGGTTGGAATGAGCAGTTCTTC
CDR3 protein: CASSGGVGRGWNEQFF

clone size: NA
J gene: TRBJ2-2
V gene: TRBV27
D gene: TRBD2
CDR3 DNA: TGTGCCAGCAGTTTATGGGGGGGAAACACCGGGGAGCTGTTTTTT
CDR3 protein: CASSLWGGNTGELFF

clone size: NA
J gene: TRBJ1-2
V gene: TRBV6-4
D gene: NA
CDR3 DNA: TGTGCCAGCAGTGACTATGGCTGTTCGCTAGCTAACTATGGCTACACCTTC
CDR3 protein: CASSDYGCSLANYGYTF

clone size: NA
J gene: TRBJ1-2
V gene: TRBV18
D gene: TRBD1
CDR3 DNA: TGTGCCAGCTCACAACAGGGGAACTATGGCTACACCTTC
CDR3 protein: CASSQQGNYGYTF

clone size: NA
J gene: TRBJ2-2
V gene: TRBV9
D gene: NA
CDR3 DNA: TGTGCCAGCAGCGGCCGGTCGGCAGGGGAGAACACCGGGGAGCTGTTTTTT
CDR3 protein: CASSGRSAGENTGELFF

clone size: NA
J gene: TRBJ2-1
V gene: TRBV19
D gene: TRBD2
CDR3 DNA: TGTGCCAGTAGTATTTTGCGGGGGGCGAATGAGCAGTTCTTC
CDR3 protein: CASSILRGANEQFF

clone size: NA
J gene: TRBJ2-5
V gene: TRBV9
D gene: TRBD2
CDR3 DNA: TGTGCCAGCAGCCCGCGGGATGGACTAGCGAGTGAGGAGACCCAGTACTTC
CDR3 protein: CASSPRDGLASEETQYF